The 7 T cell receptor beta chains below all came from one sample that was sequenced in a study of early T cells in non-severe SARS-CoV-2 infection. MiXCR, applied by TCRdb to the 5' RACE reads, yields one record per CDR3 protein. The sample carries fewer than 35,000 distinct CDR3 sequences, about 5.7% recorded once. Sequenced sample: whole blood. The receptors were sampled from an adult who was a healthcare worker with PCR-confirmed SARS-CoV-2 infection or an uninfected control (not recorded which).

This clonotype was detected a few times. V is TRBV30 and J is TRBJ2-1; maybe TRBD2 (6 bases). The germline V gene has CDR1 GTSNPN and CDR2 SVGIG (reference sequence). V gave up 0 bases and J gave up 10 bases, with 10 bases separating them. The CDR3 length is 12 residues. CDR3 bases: TGTGCCTGGAGTGTACGGGCGGGGGAGCAGTTCTTC. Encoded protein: CAWSVRAGEQFF.

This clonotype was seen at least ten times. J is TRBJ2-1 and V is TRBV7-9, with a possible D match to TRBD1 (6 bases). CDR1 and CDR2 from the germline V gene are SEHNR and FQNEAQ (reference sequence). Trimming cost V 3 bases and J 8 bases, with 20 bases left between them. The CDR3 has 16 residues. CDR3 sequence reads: CASSFDGGGRSDEQFF. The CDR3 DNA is TGTGCCAGCAGCTTTGATGGGGGCGGACGTTCGGATGAGCAGTTCTTC.

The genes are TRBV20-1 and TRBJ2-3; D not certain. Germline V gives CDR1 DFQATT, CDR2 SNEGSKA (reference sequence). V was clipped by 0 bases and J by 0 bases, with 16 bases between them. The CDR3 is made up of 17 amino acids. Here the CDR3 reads CSARDLLDNRSTDTQYF. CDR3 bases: TGCAGTGCTAGAGATCTCTTAGATAACAGAAGCACAGATACGCAGTATTTT.

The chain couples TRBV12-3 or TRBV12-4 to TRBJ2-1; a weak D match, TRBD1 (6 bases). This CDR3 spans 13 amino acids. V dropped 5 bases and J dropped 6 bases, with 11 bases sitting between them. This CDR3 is CASSVHRVNEQFF. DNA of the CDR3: TGTGCCAGCAGTGTCCACAGGGTCAATGAGCAGTTCTTC.

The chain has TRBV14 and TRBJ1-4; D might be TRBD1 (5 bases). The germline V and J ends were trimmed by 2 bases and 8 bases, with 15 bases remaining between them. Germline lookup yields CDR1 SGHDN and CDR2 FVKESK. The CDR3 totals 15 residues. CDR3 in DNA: TGTGCCAGCAGCCAAAGACGGCAGGGCCTCGAAAAACTGTTTTTT. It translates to CASSQRRQGLEKLFF.

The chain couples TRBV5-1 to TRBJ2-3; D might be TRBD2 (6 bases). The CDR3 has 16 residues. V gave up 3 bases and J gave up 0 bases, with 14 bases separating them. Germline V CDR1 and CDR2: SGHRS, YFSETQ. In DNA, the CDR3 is TGCGCCAGCAGCTCCGGGACTTTGCCTAGCACAGATACGCAGTATTTT. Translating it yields CASSSGTLPSTDTQYF.

The CDR3 here is CVSHCWWRGSYSGELFF. CDR3 DNA sequence: TGTGTCAGCCACTGTTGGTGGAGGGGGAGTTACTCCGGGGAGCTGTTTTTT. The chain is built from TRBV21-1 and TRBJ2-2; the DNA was not compared with TRBD1, the D call given in the table. TRBV21-1 is reported as a pseudogene. There are 17 residues in the CDR3.